This TCR beta chain appears in the sequencing data of a study of Graves' ophthalmopathy and Graves' hyperthyroidism. For the study at large: Blood was drawn at initial diagnosis, before any treatment. Findings and limits, study-wide: The blood repertoire also included most expanded thyroid clonotypes above 0.001 frequency.

The CDR3 extends over 13 amino acids. Trimming shortened V by 7 bases and J by 7 bases, and 16 bases separated the two germline ends. The authors amplified TCR beta CDR3 regions from RNA transcripts. First-round RT-PCR with HTBI primers preceded a second-round multiplex PCR. TCRdb analysed the multiplex PCR reads with MiXCR anew, one entry per CDR3 protein. The sample shows a few hundred thousand distinct CDR3 sequences, around a fifth of them seen only once. This clonotype was recorded at least ten times. The antigen is unknown. Sequencing input: peripheral blood. The chain carries TRBV12-3 or TRBV12-4 and TRBJ1-2; no reliable D call. The origin of this receptor is a woman younger than 35 with stable Graves' hyperthyroidism. The chain's CDR3 is CASTIAAGSGYTF. The CDR3 DNA is TGTGCCAGCACCATAGCGGCAGGTAGTGGCTACACCTTC.